Shown below are 7 T cell receptor beta chains from a single sample sequenced in a study of tumor-infiltrating lymphocytes in localized non-small cell lung cancer. The method was immunoSEQ multiplex PCR; TCRdb's version includes in-frame clones alone and lacks a portion of them. Of over 10,000 clones in the sample, 67% were seen once. Sequenced: uninvolved lung tissue not adjacent to the tumor. All receptors derive from a human donor with non-small cell lung cancer.

This clone was seen a few times. The chain links TRBV11-2 to TRBJ1-1, with a possible D match to TRBD1 (6 bases). V was cut by 4 bases and J by 5 bases, with 17 bases left in between. The CDR3 length is 15 residues. Germline values: CDR1 SGHAT, CDR2 FQNNGV. The chain's CDR3 is CASSSHLRGATEAFF. CDR3 sequence (DNA): TGTGCCAGCAGCTCCCACCTACGGGGGGCGACTGAAGCTTTCTTT.

The chain combines TRBV5-4 with TRBJ2-7, with D perhaps given as TRBD1 or TRBD2 (5 bases each). The CDR3 has 12 amino acids. V was shortened by 2 bases and J by 9 bases, with 12 bases between the two germline ends. The germline V gene has CDR1 SGHNT and CDR2 YYREEE (reference sequence). Written as DNA, the CDR3 is TGTGCCAGCAGCTTAGACTGGGACGCGCAGTACTTC. Protein: CASSLDWDAQYF.

This chain uses TRBV29-1 with TRBJ1-2; 10 bases are a match to TRBD1. The V and J ends lost 5 bases and 8 bases, in that order; junction bases with no gene match: 8. Germline V lookup: CDR1 SQVTM, CDR2 ANQGSEA. CDR3 length equals 13 residues. CDR3 DNA sequence: TGCAGCGTTCCGGGACAGGGGCCGACAGGCTACACCTTC. Protein product: CSVPGQGPTGYTF.

V and J are TRBV5-4 and TRBJ2-5; tentative D call: TRBD1 (6 bases). V lost 3 bases and J lost 5, with 23 bases in between. Germline-derived CDR1 and CDR2 are SGHNT and YYREEE (reference sequence). This CDR3 comprises 17 residues. The CDR3 DNA reads TGTGCCAGCAGCTCGGCCCTTGGAAGTGGGGGCGTTGAGACCCAGTACTTC. Its translation is CASSSALGSGGVETQYF. The full variable domain, with the rest looked up from reference TRBV5-4 and TRBJ2-5, is ETGVTQSPTHLIKTRGQQVTLRCSSQSGHNTVSWYQQALGQGPQFIFQYYREEENGRGNFPPRFSGLQFPNYSSELNVNALELDDSALYLCASSSALGSGGVETQYFGPGTRLLVL.

The V gene is TRBV14, the J gene TRBJ2-5, with TRBD1 matching 8 bases. Trimming at V came to 1 base and at J to 6 bases, leaving 10 bases not matched to a gene. Germline V gene sequence: CDR1 SGHDN, CDR2 FVKESK. The CDR3 has 16 amino acids. In DNA, the CDR3 is TGTGCCAGCAGCCAAGTAGGGGGAGACAGGGGAAAGACCCAGTACTTC. Protein sequence: CASSQVGGDRGKTQYF.

The chain uses TRBV5-6 and TRBJ1-2; D perhaps matches TRBD1 (5 bases). Trimming stripped 0 bases from V and 0 bases from J, with 9 bases between. Germline V gene lookup returns CDR1 SGHDT and CDR2 YYEEEE. This CDR3 spans 15 amino acids. The CDR3 protein is CASSLVGTANYGYTF. CDR3 nucleotides: TGTGCCAGCAGCTTGGTCGGGACGGCTAACTATGGCTACACCTTC.

The CDR3 here is CASSWAGGQETQYF. The CDR3 coding sequence is TGTGCCAGCAGTTGGGCGGGAGGCCAAGAGACCCAGTACTTC. This chain links TRBV28 with TRBJ2-5; 8 positions agree with TRBD2. The CDR3 runs to 14 residues. Looked up from germline, CDR1 is MDHEN and CDR2 is SYDVKM. The V gene end was trimmed by 4 bases and the J gene end by 1 base; junction bases not matched to a gene: 2.